This T cell receptor beta chain originates from a study of T-cell memory formation after mild COVID-19. This CDR3 has 13 residues. CDR1 is MNHEY, CDR2 SVGAGI, per germline. The V gene end was trimmed by 6 bases and the J gene end by 6 bases; junction bases not matched to a gene: 4. About this clonotype itself: Antigen unknown.

UMIs and sample barcodes were carried by the TCR alpha and TCR beta cDNA libraries that 5'RACE produced using constant-segment primers. TCRdb redid the calling of the 5' RACE reads with MiXCR, one entry per CDR3 protein. The table includes about 340,000 distinct CDR3 sequences, approximately 15% detected once. The study, taken as a whole, reports: The second-wave clones peaking on day 37 were not confirmed as SARS-CoV-2-specific. The study detected some responding clones in pre-infection memory, suggesting cross-reactive memory joined. Day 15 to 85 contracting clones showed balanced CD4/CD8; later expanders leaned CD4+.

This sequence was found in a man aged 18 to 35 who had mild COVID-19 (a few samples of this study predate the infection). Cell type and time point are not known. V usage is TRBV6-5 and J usage is TRBJ1-5, with 8 bases identical to TRBD1. Sequencing was carried out using PBMCs or a T cell subset sorted from them (not recorded which). CDR3 DNA sequence: TGTGCCAGCAGGACAGGGGTGGGTCAGCCCCAGCATTTT. It translates to CASRTGVGQPQHF.